The 14 T cell receptor beta chains listed next were all sequenced from one sample in a study of graft-versus-host responses after intestinal transplantation. Sequencing used immunoSEQ multiplex PCR; TCRdb keeps in-frame clones, though not all of them. Of some 19,000 clones in the sample, around 35% are singletons; the top ten hold about 2%. The material sequenced was alloreactive CD4+ T cells from a mixed lymphocyte reaction culture, taken before transplantation. Subset indicated: CFSE-low proliferating T cells sorted from roughly 6-day pre-transplant mixed lymphocyte reaction (GvH or HvG direction). The receptors stem from a human patient who was an organ donor for intestinal transplantation.

This clone showed up just a few times. The chain has TRBV7-9 and TRBJ2-7, with 7 bases that match TRBD2. The germline gives CDR1 SEHNR, CDR2 FQNEAQ (reference sequence). V lost 4 bases, J lost 5 bases, and 8 bases stayed unmatched. The CDR3 covers 14 residues. The DNA for the CDR3 is TGTGCCAGCAGCTCGGGGGGTCTACCTAACGAGCAGTACTTC. This gives the protein CASSSGGLPNEQYF.

This chain connects TRBV18 to TRBJ1-1; D is uncertain. CDR1 is KGHSH, CDR2 LQKENI, per germline. Trimming removed 5 bases at V and 0 bases at J, with 16 bases between. The CDR3 is 16 amino acids. The CDR3 DNA is TGTGCCAGCTCATCGATGACACAGAAGCTGAACACTGAAGCTTTCTTT. Protein product: CASSSMTQKLNTEAFF.

The chain links TRBV4-1 to TRBJ2-3, with D hard to call. The germline V and J ends were trimmed by 0 bases and 5 bases, with 18 bases remaining between them. The CDR3 loop spans 17 amino acids. The germline CDR1 and CDR2 sequences are MGHRA and YSYEKL. CDR3 nucleotides: TGCGCCAGCAGCCAAGACCGGTCTCGGACCGATAGAGATACGCAGTATTTT. As protein: CASSQDRSRTDRDTQYF.

The gene calls are TRBV6-1 and TRBJ2-1, with D possibly TRBD2 on 6 matching bases. The V gene's germline CDR1 is MNHNS and CDR2 SASEGT. The CDR3 runs to 14 residues. Trimming removed 3 bases at V and 7 bases at J, with 13 bases between. This chain's CDR3 is CASSDWGDWNEQFF. The CDR3, as DNA: TGTGCCAGCAGTGACTGGGGGGATTGGAATGAGCAGTTCTTC.

This chain joins TRBV7-9 and TRBJ2-2, with 7 bases that match TRBD2. J was trimmed by 5 bases and V by 0 bases; bases with no gene match: 0. CDR3 length: 14 amino acids. The germline gives CDR1 SEHNR, CDR2 FQNEAQ (reference sequence). The CDR3 protein is CASSLALATGELFF. The DNA for the CDR3 is TGTGCCAGCAGCTTAGCACTAGCGACCGGGGAGCTGTTTTTT.

In this sample, this clone turned up a few times. V and J are TRBV5-1 and TRBJ2-5, with TRBD2 matching 9 bases. Trimming removed 0 bases from V and 4 bases from J; junction bases left unmatched: 7. The CDR3 extends over 16 amino acids. Germline CDR1 reads SGHRS; CDR2 reads YFSETQ. In DNA form, the CDR3 reads TGCGCCAGCAGCTTGGACGCGGGAGGGTCGGGAGAGACCCAGTACTTC. Encoded protein: CASSLDAGGSGETQYF. The whole variable domain, remainder taken from reference TRBV5-1 and TRBJ2-5, is KAGVTQTPRYLIKTRGQQVTLSCSPISGHRSVSWYQQTPGQGLQFLFEYFSETQRNKGNFPGRFSGRQFSNSRSEMNVSTLELGDSALYLCASSLDAGGSGETQYFGPGTRLLVL.

The count of this clone is one. V is TRBV10-3 and J is TRBJ2-5; D is unclear. Trimming removed 0 bases from V and 5 bases from J, with 13 bases in between. CDR3 length: 15 residues. Germline-derived CDR1 and CDR2 are ENHRY and SYGVKD. The CDR3 here is CAISESLAYVETQYF. The CDR3 coding sequence is TGTGCCATCAGTGAGTCCCTGGCTTATGTGGAGACCCAGTACTTC.

The chain joins TRBV28 to TRBJ2-7; the match to TRBD2 covers 15 bases. Trimming cost V 5 bases and J 4 bases; bases outside gene matches: 9. The CDR3 is 17 amino acids. Germline V gene lookup returns CDR1 MDHEN and CDR2 SYDVKM. CDR3 sequence: CASSRTSGRAFGYEQYF. CDR3 coding DNA: TGTGCCAGCAGTAGGACTAGCGGGAGGGCATTTGGGTACGAGCAGTACTTC.

V usage is TRBV5-4 and J usage is TRBJ1-3; D gene unclear. There are 14 residues in the CDR3. Looked up from germline, CDR1 is SGHNT and CDR2 is YYREEE (reference sequence). V was clipped by 4 bases and J by 7 bases, with 15 bases between them. CDR3 bases: TGTGCCAGCAGCCAAGAGCCCGGGTCCAACACCATATATTTT. Translating gives CASSQEPGSNTIYF.

In its sample, this clone ranks as medium-sized. This chain joins TRBV5-1 and TRBJ1-1, with 12 bases fitting TRBD1. There are 18 residues in the CDR3. The germline V gene has CDR1 SGHRS and CDR2 YFSETQ. V shed 0 bases and J 0 bases; nucleotides not matched to a gene: 6. Here the CDR3 DNA reads TGCGCCAGCAGCTTGGCGCCGGGACAGGGGGCGATGAACACTGAAGCTTTCTTT. Translation: CASSLAPGQGAMNTEAFF.

The gene calls are TRBV6-5 and TRBJ1-5; D remains unclear. The CDR3 loop spans 13 amino acids. Germline-derived CDR1 and CDR2 are MNHEY and SVGAGI. Trimming removed 8 bases from V and 5 bases from J, with 13 bases in between. The CDR3 coding sequence is TGTGCCAGCTCCCTCCTACGGGATCAGCCCCAGCATTTT. The encoded protein is CASSLLRDQPQHF.

The rearrangement joins TRBV7-9 to TRBJ2-6; D gene uncertain. Between the trimmed V and J ends, which lost 0 bases and 3 bases, there was a span of 0 bases. The CDR3 consists of 13 residues. Germline V CDR1 and CDR2: SEHNR, FQNEAQ (reference sequence). CDR3 sequence: CASSLAGANVLTF. DNA of the CDR3: TGTGCCAGCAGCTTAGCTGGGGCCAACGTCCTGACTTTC.

This clone was seen a few times. The chain employs TRBV10-3 and TRBJ2-3, with TRBD2 as a possible D gene (5 bases). Trimming shortened V by 4 bases and J by 1 base, and 12 bases separated the two germline ends. Per the germline V gene, CDR1 is ENHRY and CDR2 is SYGVKD. This CDR3 is built from 15 residues. The CDR3 region is CAISGLSTGTDTQYF. The CDR3, as DNA: TGTGCCATCAGTGGACTAAGCACCGGCACAGATACGCAGTATTTT.

The V gene is TRBV2, the J gene TRBJ2-5, with 8 bases identical to TRBD2. CDR1 and CDR2 (germline): SNHLY, FYNNEI. This CDR3 comprises 16 residues. Losses at the gene ends were 5 bases for V and 1 base for J; bases not matched to a gene: 9. CDR3 sequence (DNA): TGTGCCAGCAGTTCCATTTCGGGGGGGGCCCAAGAGACCCAGTACTTC. Translated, it gives CASSSISGGAQETQYF.